This T cell receptor (beta chain) originates from a study of cytomegalovirus exposure and HLA in healthy donors. Study findings and constraints: The dataset shows that most TCR sequences were rare, while some public TCRs occurred in many donors. Reports indicated that the classifier achieved high specificity and sensitivity in diagnosing cytomegalovirus status.

The donors were in the roughly 120-subject validation cohort; that cohort was separate from the roughly 700-subject first cohort. Germline values: CDR1 MNHEY, CDR2 SMNVEV (reference sequence). The CDR3 runs 18 residues. Trimming took off 4 bases at V and 2 bases at J, with 24 bases between the two ends. Data came from immunoSEQ multiplex PCR; TCRdb stores just in-frame clones and leaves some out. The table shows some 150,000 clones, with 86% occurring only once. Comment on this clone: No antigen is known for it.

This chain connects TRBV27 to TRBJ2-7; D not resolved. The sample was PBMCs. The clonotype originates from a man aged 18 to 29 in good health and CMV-seropositive. This CDR3 reads CASSSSLRTRVETYEQYF. CDR3 in DNA: TGTGCCAGCAGTTCAAGCTTGCGAACTCGAGTAGAAACCTACGAGCAGTACTTC.